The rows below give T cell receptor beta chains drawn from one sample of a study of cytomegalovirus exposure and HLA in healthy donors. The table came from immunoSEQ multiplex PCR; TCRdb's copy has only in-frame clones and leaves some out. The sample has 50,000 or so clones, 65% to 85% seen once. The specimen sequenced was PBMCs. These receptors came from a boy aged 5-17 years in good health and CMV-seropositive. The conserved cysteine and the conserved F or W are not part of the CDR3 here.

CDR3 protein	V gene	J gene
ASSQPLPGGYEQY	TRBV4-1	TRBJ2-7
ASSLNIEETQY	TRBV18	TRBJ2-5
ASSYGQGDTGELF	TRBV7-2	TRBJ2-2
ASSRPGTDTQY	TRBV18	TRBJ2-3
ASSHEGRSAGTPLH	TRBV6-6	TRBJ1-6
ASSPAGGPGEQY	TRBV13	TRBJ2-7
ASSPGHLGTGELF	TRBV7-9	TRBJ2-2
ASSRGRAGRSYEQY	TRBV11-2	TRBJ2-7
ASRLGRTEAF	TRBV11-2	TRBJ1-1
ASSDRGVGSSPLH	TRBV19	TRBJ1-6
SSRTSGTPIFNEQF	TRBV7-9	TRBJ2-1
ASSTGGALIAF	TRBV25-1	TRBJ1-1
ASSYVGVDQETQY	TRBV6-6	TRBJ2-5
ASSQPRGEQY	TRBV4-1	TRBJ2-7
ASSIAVGRYNTEAF	TRBV19	TRBJ1-1
ASSTGGENGNTIY	TRBV5-4	TRBJ1-3
ASSTIQGLAHYEQY	TRBV19	TRBJ2-7
ASSLGASGAYEQY	TRBV11-2	TRBJ2-7
ASSSGAGVADTQY	TRBV6-6	TRBJ2-3
ASSPRTGPTDTQY	TRBV5-1	TRBJ2-3
SSRNGGGKDTQY	TRBV7-9	TRBJ2-3
ASSQEGTQY	TRBV4-1	TRBJ2-5
ASRFSLDSYNEQF	TRBV6-1	TRBJ2-1
ASSSTGPTEAF	TRBV10-2	TRBJ1-1
ASTLDSGVRITQY	TRBV7-9	TRBJ2-3
ASSPDRDPNYEQY	TRBV9	TRBJ2-7
ASRPLQAPYEQY	TRBV6-6	TRBJ2-7
ASSQGEGGAETQY	TRBV4-2	TRBJ2-5
AWLADTQY	TRBV30	TRBJ2-3
ATSRDVSQPQH	TRBV15	TRBJ1-5
ASSLNRGVSTGELF	TRBV11-3	TRBJ2-2
ASSGVVSSSRQPQH	TRBV6-1	TRBJ1-5
ASSLVGSTLYGYT	TRBV7-9	TRBJ1-2
ASSLRGGAF	TRBV5-6	TRBJ1-1
ALGARGPGELF	TRBV10-3	TRBJ2-2
ASSGGRQGIYEQY	TRBV6-1	TRBJ2-7
ASSGQGRGYT	TRBV5-1	TRBJ1-2
ASSPSRSLPNYGYT	TRBV5-1	TRBJ1-2
ASSDYEGVRLGSDNEQF	TRBV2	TRBJ2-1
ASSQGPGEKLF	TRBV14	TRBJ1-4
ASSYAGYEQF	TRBV6-5	TRBJ2-1
ATTPAGGAYEQY	TRBV19	TRBJ2-7
ASSRGGWAGELF	TRBV27	TRBJ2-2
ASSRAGTSGYNEQF	TRBV2	TRBJ2-1
ASSPRSDFAF	TRBV7-8	TRBJ2-1
ASSESYRLVETQY	TRBV10-2	TRBJ2-5
ASSQSGGAGDTQY	TRBV7-3	TRBJ2-3